These T cell receptor beta chains were read from a single sample in a study of beta chain features in type 1 diabetes. Libraries were prepared by immunoSEQ multiplex PCR; TCRdb keeps only in-frame clonotypes and omits some of them. In the table there are approximately 260,000 clones, 20% to 25% of which are singletons. Sequencing was carried out using naive CD4+ T cells from blood. The receptors shown here come from a woman in her thirties with type 1 diabetes. The CDR3 runs from the conserved cysteine through the conserved F or W. Each record gives: J gene, D gene, clone size, V gene, CDR3 protein, CDR3 DNA. D genes are given only for firm matches. Expanded clones get a size class; other rows say once, few or many, or leave the size out.

j_call: TRBJ2-5
d_call: TRBD2
clone_size: few
v_call: TRBV30
cdr3_aa: CAWSVKAGSLGETQYF
cdr3_nt: TGTGCCTGGAGTGTCAAAGCGGGATCATTAGGGGAGACCCAGTACTTC

j_call: TRBJ1-1
d_call: TRBD1
clone_size: NA
v_call: TRBV30
cdr3_aa: CAWDRVFSGAFF
cdr3_nt: TGTGCCTGGGACAGGGTGTTCTCAGGGGCTTTCTTT

j_call: TRBJ2-5
d_call: TRBD2
clone_size: NA
v_call: TRBV7-3
cdr3_aa: CASSFSGSGQETQYF
cdr3_nt: TGTGCCAGCAGCTTTAGCGGGAGCGGACAAGAGACCCAGTACTTC

j_call: TRBJ1-1
d_call: TRBD1
clone_size: NA
v_call: TRBV2
cdr3_aa: CASRAQGGTEAFF
cdr3_nt: TGTGCCAGCAGAGCACAGGGGGGCACTGAAGCTTTCTTT

j_call: TRBJ2-1
d_call: NA
clone_size: few
v_call: TRBV15
cdr3_aa: CATSRDVIGHPSNEQFF
cdr3_nt: TGTGCCACCAGCAGAGATGTCATAGGACACCCTTCCAATGAGCAGTTCTTC

j_call: TRBJ2-5
d_call: NA
clone_size: NA
v_call: TRBV7-3
cdr3_aa: CASSLTSGGRGEETQYF
cdr3_nt: TGTGCCAGCAGCTTAACGTCGGGGGGCAGGGGTGAAGAGACCCAGTACTTC

j_call: TRBJ2-5
d_call: NA
clone_size: few
v_call: TRBV5-6
cdr3_aa: CASSLSGLYQETQYF
cdr3_nt: TGTGCCAGCAGCTTGTCTGGCCTGTACCAAGAGACCCAGTACTTC

j_call: TRBJ1-5
d_call: TRBD1
clone_size: NA
v_call: TRBV10-3
cdr3_aa: CAISVSAGGNNQPQHF
cdr3_nt: TGTGCCATCAGTGTTTCGGCAGGGGGTAACAATCAGCCCCAGCATTTT

j_call: TRBJ2-1
d_call: NA
clone_size: NA
v_call: TRBV28
cdr3_aa: CASSSWGRNEQFF
cdr3_nt: TGTGCCAGCAGTTCTTGGGGGCGGAATGAGCAGTTCTTC

j_call: TRBJ2-7
d_call: TRBD2
clone_size: few
v_call: TRBV23-1
cdr3_aa: CASREFLAGGPYEQYF
cdr3_nt: TGCGCCAGCAGGGAATTTCTAGCGGGTGGCCCCTACGAGCAGTACTTC

j_call: TRBJ2-2
d_call: NA
clone_size: NA
v_call: TRBV10-3
cdr3_aa: CAISIAPGELFF
cdr3_nt: TGTGCCATCAGTATAGCCCCCGGGGAGCTGTTTTTT

j_call: TRBJ1-5
d_call: NA
clone_size: NA
v_call: TRBV2
cdr3_aa: CASSAQGYSNQPQHF
cdr3_nt: TGTGCCAGCAGTGCCCAGGGATATAGCAATCAGCCCCAGCATTTT

j_call: TRBJ2-1
d_call: TRBD2
clone_size: few
v_call: TRBV9
cdr3_aa: CASSPRTSGSFDEQFF
cdr3_nt: TGTGCCAGCAGCCCCCGGACTAGCGGGAGTTTCGATGAGCAGTTCTTC

j_call: TRBJ2-4
d_call: NA
clone_size: NA
v_call: TRBV30
cdr3_aa: CAWGGENIQYF
cdr3_nt: TGTGCCTGGGGAGGTGAAAACATTCAGTACTTC

j_call: TRBJ1-2
d_call: NA
clone_size: few
v_call: TRBV30
cdr3_aa: CAWGRRTIYGYTF
cdr3_nt: TGTGCCTGGGGCAGGCGTACAATCTATGGCTACACCTTC

j_call: TRBJ2-7
d_call: NA
clone_size: few
v_call: TRBV4-1
cdr3_aa: CASSQVVGHPGYEQYF
cdr3_nt: TGCGCCAGCAGCCAAGTTGTCGGTCACCCGGGTTACGAGCAGTACTTC

j_call: TRBJ1-2
d_call: NA
clone_size: few
v_call: TRBV7-2
cdr3_aa: CASSLGQARNYGYTF
cdr3_nt: TGTGCCAGCAGCTTAGGGCAGGCGCGAAACTATGGCTACACCTTC

j_call: TRBJ2-1
d_call: TRBD1
clone_size: NA
v_call: TRBV5-1
cdr3_aa: CASSLGGQGYNEQFF
cdr3_nt: TGCGCCAGCAGCTTGGGGGGACAGGGGTACAATGAGCAGTTCTTC